These 24 T cell receptor beta chains originate from one sample sequenced in a study of control samples from healthy donors and cancer patients. The data were produced by immunoSEQ multiplex PCR, yet TCRdb's version contains in-frame clones alone and is incomplete. The repertoire holds some 190,000 clones, 90% to 95% seen once, with 1.8% in the top ten. The sample comprised blood. These TCRs come from a man aged 30-40 years in good health.

The V call is TRBV15, the J call TRBJ1-4; D remains unclear. The CDR3 is 14 amino acids. The germline V gene has CDR1 LNHNV and CDR2 YYDKDF (reference sequence). V lost 4 bases to trimming and J lost 7 bases, with 13 bases between them. The CDR3 region is CATSMAREAEKLFF. The CDR3 DNA reads TGTGCCACCAGCATGGCGCGGGAGGCTGAAAAACTGTTTTTT.

The chain carries TRBV6-5 and TRBJ2-3; D is unresolved. Germline V gene sequence: CDR1 MNHEY, CDR2 SVGAGI. Trimming removed 6 bases at V and 3 bases at J, with 7 bases between. CDR3 length: 12 residues. CDR3 DNA: TGTGCCAGCAGGGCTACTACAGATACGCAGTATTTT. Translating gives CASRATTDTQYF.

V usage is TRBV5-8 and J usage is TRBJ2-2, with D uncertain. V lost 0 bases, J lost 0 bases, and 6 bases lay in between. The germline gives CDR1 SGHTS, CDR2 YDEGEE. The CDR3 is made up of 15 amino acids. The CDR3 nucleotides are TGTGCCAGCAGCTTGGGGTTCGCGAACACCGGGGAGCTGTTTTTT. It translates to CASSLGFANTGELFF. The full variable domain, with the rest looked up from reference TRBV5-8 and TRBJ2-2, is EAGVTQSPTHLIKTRGQQATLRCSPISGHTSVYWYQQALGLGLQFLLWYDEGEERNRGNFPPRFSGRQFPNYSSELNVNALELEDSALYLCASSLGFANTGELFFGEGSRLTVL.

The chain carries TRBV14 and TRBJ1-3, with no clear D. The germline V gene has CDR1 SGHDN and CDR2 FVKESK. Trimming removed 0 bases at V and 4 bases at J, with 10 bases between. This CDR3 comprises 15 residues. The CDR3 is CASSQDKGYGNTIYF. The CDR3 DNA reads as TGTGCCAGCAGCCAAGATAAAGGATACGGAAACACCATATATTTT.

The chain carries TRBV24-1 and TRBJ2-1; 9 bases match TRBD2. This CDR3 spans 19 amino acids. Per the germline V gene, CDR1 is KGHDR and CDR2 is SFDVKD. V trimming: 1 base; J trimming: 0 bases; junction bases outside the gene matches: 9. This chain's CDR3 is CATSDFVLAGSFSYNEQFF. The CDR3 DNA is TGTGCCACCAGTGATTTTGTCCTAGCGGGGTCGTTCTCCTACAATGAGCAGTTCTTC.

The chain links TRBV6-5 to TRBJ1-2, with D perhaps matching TRBD1 (5 bases). Germline CDR1 and CDR2: MNHEY and SVGAGI. CDR3 length: 12 residues. V lost 5 bases and J 6 bases, leaving 10 bases between the germline ends. In DNA form, the CDR3 reads TGTGCCAGCAGTCGGGACCGTGATGGCTACACCTTC. It encodes CASSRDRDGYTF.

The chain has TRBV30 and TRBJ2-1; TRBD1 aligns across 10 bases. This CDR3 spans 14 amino acids. J gave up 7 bases and V 4 bases, and 7 bases lay outside the gene matches. Germline CDR1 and CDR2: GTSNPN and SVGIG (reference sequence). For the CDR3, the DNA is TGTGCCTGGACCCGGGACAGGGGCAGGAATGAGCAGTTCTTC. It codes for CAWTRDRGRNEQFF. Full variable domain (remainder filled in from reference TRBV30 and TRBJ2-1): SQTIHQWPATLVQPVGSPLSLECTVEGTSNPNLYWYRQAAGRGLQLLFYSVGIGQISSEVPQNLSASRPQDRQFILSSKKLLLSDSGFYLCAWTRDRGRNEQFFGPGTRLTVL.

This clone was seen only once. This chain links TRBV5-4 with TRBJ2-3; maybe TRBD1 (5 bases). V was pared by 4 bases and J by 2 bases, with 14 bases between. The CDR3 is 15 amino acids. From germline, CDR1 is SGHNT and CDR2 YYREEE (reference sequence). CDR3 bases: TGTGCCAGCAGCCCGACAGTCTTTAACACAGATACGCAGTATTTT. Amino acid sequence: CASSPTVFNTDTQYF.

The chain employs TRBV11-2 and TRBJ2-7; D ambiguous. This CDR3 is built from 13 residues. CDR1 SGHAT and CDR2 FQNNGV come from the germline V gene. Trimming took off 5 bases at V and 3 bases at J, with 11 bases between the two ends. In DNA, the CDR3 is TGTGCCAGCAGCCTTCTAGAAGGCTACGAGCAGTACTTC. Its translation: CASSLLEGYEQYF.

The J gene is TRBJ2-1, the V gene TRBV29-1, with TRBD2 identical over 7 bases. This CDR3 spans 13 amino acids. Trimming removed 4 bases from V and 7 bases from J; junction bases left unmatched: 7. CDR1 is SQVTM and CDR2 is ANQGSEA in the germline V gene. CDR3 DNA: TGCAGCGTTGGCGGGGCCGGGAGGAATGAGCAGTTCTTC. Its translation is CSVGGAGRNEQFF.

The CDR3 reads CASSQEARFYEQFF. CDR3 DNA: TGCGCCAGCAGCCAAGAGGCTCGCTTCTATGAGCAGTTCTTC. The chain recombines TRBV4-1 with TRBJ2-1, with unresolved D. Trimming took 0 bases from V and 8 from J, leaving 11 bases between them. The CDR3 consists of 14 residues. Germline-derived CDR1 and CDR2 are MGHRA and YSYEKL.

V and J are TRBV7-2 and TRBJ2-7; the D gene is possibly TRBD1 (5 bases). The V end lost 1 base, the J end lost 6 bases, and 13 bases lay between the germline ends. Germline V gene data show CDR1 as SGHTA and CDR2 as FQGNSA. The CDR3 runs to 14 residues. CDR3 region: CASSLGSGFFEQYF. The CDR3 DNA is TGTGCCAGCAGCTTAGGGTCAGGGTTTTTCGAGCAGTACTTC.

The rearrangement links TRBV5-3 to TRBJ2-2; D possibly corresponds to TRBD2 (6 bases). TRBV5-3 is classed as an ORF, of uncertain function. The V end was cut by 4 bases, the J end by 2 bases, with 15 bases between. There are 16 residues in the CDR3. DNA of the CDR3: TGTGCCAGAAGCCCGTCCGGGGGAGCTAACACCGGGGAGCTGTTTTTT. Protein: CARSPSGGANTGELFF.

The J gene is TRBJ2-1, the V gene TRBV5-5, with TRBD2 matching over 9 bases. CDR3 length: 15 residues. Germline CDR1 SGHKS, CDR2 YYEKEE (reference sequence). Trimming removed 2 bases from V and 4 bases from J; junction bases left unmatched: 4. As DNA, the CDR3 is TGTGCCAGCAGCTTCGAGACTAGCGGTTACAATGAGCAGTTCTTC. As protein: CASSFETSGYNEQFF.

The chain carries TRBV7-9 and TRBJ1-4; TRBD1 agrees at 7 bases. Germline loops: CDR1 SEHNR, CDR2 FQNEAQ (reference sequence). This CDR3 contains 15 residues. J lost 7 bases, V lost 6 bases, and 11 bases had no gene match. CDR3 region: CASRPNRGPAEKLFF. Here the CDR3 DNA reads TGTGCCAGCAGGCCTAATAGGGGGCCTGCTGAAAAACTGTTTTTT.

The genes are TRBV21-1 and TRBJ1-2. TRBV21-1 is listed as a pseudogene. This CDR3 comprises 17 residues. The CDR3 bases are TGTGCCAGCAGCCCCGAGGCCCTGAGCCCGATTCTCTATGGCTACACCTTC. This translates into CASSPEALSPILYGYTF.

The genes are TRBV4-1 and TRBJ1-2; 8 positions agree with TRBD1. The J segment lost 4 bases and the V segment lost 3 bases, leaving 4 bases of the junction unmatched. The CDR3 loop spans 14 amino acids. Germline V gives CDR1 MGHRA, CDR2 YSYEKL. This CDR3 is CASSHPDRAYGYTF. The DNA of the CDR3 is TGCGCCAGCAGCCATCCGGACAGGGCCTATGGCTACACCTTC.

The V gene is TRBV18, the J gene TRBJ2-1; TRBD1 is a possible D gene (5 bases). V lost 2 bases and J 8 bases, leaving 13 bases between the germline ends. The CDR3 runs to 14 residues. Germline loops: CDR1 KGHSH, CDR2 LQKENI. The CDR3 protein is CASSPGASPHEQFF. The DNA of the CDR3 is TGTGCCAGCTCACCAGGGGCCAGCCCCCATGAGCAGTTCTTC.

V is TRBV2 and J is TRBJ2-7, with 10 bases aligning to TRBD1. The V segment lost 6 bases and the J segment 7 bases; nucleotides outside the gene matches: 9. CDR3 length equals 14 residues. Germline V gives CDR1 SNHLY, CDR2 FYNNEI. The CDR3 DNA is TGTGCCAGCAGGCGGACAGGGGGGGGAGTAGAGCAGTACTTC. This translates into CASRRTGGGVEQYF.

The chain employs TRBV18 and TRBJ1-1, with 9 bases that match TRBD1. Looked up from germline, CDR1 is KGHSH and CDR2 is LQKENI. The V segment lost 2 bases and the J segment 11 bases; nucleotides outside the gene matches: 9. The CDR3 consists of 14 residues. For the CDR3, the DNA is TGTGCCAGCTCACCAGGGGACAGGGATGAGGGCGCTTTCTTT. Encoded protein: CASSPGDRDEGAFF.

This rearrangement joins TRBV6-5 to TRBJ1-6; unclear D gene. V was clipped by 0 bases and J by 7 bases, with 10 bases between them. From germline, CDR1 is MNHEY and CDR2 SVGAGI. The CDR3 runs 15 residues. The CDR3 coding sequence is TGTGCCAGCAGTTACTCGGGTCAGAGAAATTCACCCCTCCACTTT. It specifies CASSYSGQRNSPLHF.

The CDR3 protein is CASSWGGKNYGYTF. CDR3 sequence (DNA): TGTGCCAGCAGCTGGGGGGGCAAGAACTATGGCTACACCTTC. The chain couples TRBV5-5 to TRBJ1-2; weak D call: TRBD1 (6 bases). This CDR3 has 14 residues. CDR1 is SGHKS, CDR2 YYEKEE, per germline (reference sequence). V dropped 3 bases and J dropped 2 bases, with 11 bases sitting between them.

CDR3 loop: CASSWDETGGYEQFF. CDR3 sequence (DNA): TGTGCCAGCAGTTGGGACGAGACAGGGGGCTATGAGCAGTTCTTC. The chain joins TRBV2 to TRBJ2-1; 10 nucleotides align to TRBD1. Germline V gene lookup returns CDR1 SNHLY and CDR2 FYNNEI. This CDR3 contains 15 residues. The V and J ends lost 5 bases and 8 bases, in that order; junction bases with no gene match: 9.

This clone has only a few counts. The chain couples TRBV3-1 (or the pseudogene TRBV3-2) to TRBJ1-4; no clear D. In germline, CDR1 is LGHDT, CDR2 YNNKEL (reference sequence). The V gene lost 7 bases and the J gene lost 0 bases, with 12 bases spanning the gap. The CDR3 length is 15 residues. The CDR3 region has the DNA TGTGCCAGCACCCGAGGTTTTTCAACTAATGAAAAACTGTTTTTT. As protein: CASTRGFSTNEKLFF.